A selection of T cell receptor beta chains follows, all from one sample in a study of human T cells and chemical hapten exposure. TCRdb processed the RACE reads anew with MiXCR; each CDR3 protein has one entry. The table lists roughly 100,000 distinct CDR3 sequences, 8% to 13% of them singletons. This specimen consisted of whole blood, obtained in connection with sensitization to the hapten diphenylcyclopropenone (DPC). These TCRs come from a woman in her thirties or forties with alopecia areata. Some clones in this sample may be carry-over from other donors' samples. The CDR3 runs from the conserved cysteine through the conserved F or W. A D gene is named only where the DNA matches it firmly. Clone size, where shown, is once, few, many, or a class for clones that have expanded.

cdr3_length	v_call	d_call	clone_size	j_call	cdr3_nt	cdr3_aa
14	TRBV6-2/TRBV6-3	TRBD2	few	TRBJ2-7	TGTGCCAGCCGGACTAGCGGGAGTTTGGGCGAGCAGTACTTC	CASRTSGSLGEQYF
15	TRBV7-2	.	many	TRBJ1-3	TGTGCCAGCAGCTTAAGGGGGTCACCTGGAAACACCATATATTTT	CASSLRGSPGNTIYF
18	TRBV7-9	TRBD2	few	TRBJ2-3	TGTGCCAGCAGCTCCCTGGTGGGGGGACTAGCGGGCACAGATACGCAGTATTTT	CASSSLVGGLAGTDTQYF
11	TRBV10-2	.	many	TRBJ2-3	TGCGCCAGCAGTGAGGGCTATACGCAGTATTTT	CASSEGYTQYF
16	TRBV6-1	TRBD1	few	TRBJ1-4	TGTGCCAGCAGTGAAGGAGGCAGGGGGCTTGGAGAAAAACTGTTTTTT	CASSEGGRGLGEKLFF
12	TRBV6-2/TRBV6-3	.	many	TRBJ1-1	TGTGCCAGCAAACAGGGGAACACTGAAGCTTTCTTT	CASKQGNTEAFF
19	TRBV7-2	.	few	TRBJ2-3	TGTGCCAGCAGCTTATCAGGGGTCGTCCGGCAGGGCGGCACAGATACGCAGTATTTT	CASSLSGVVRQGGTDTQYF
15	TRBV7-2	TRBD2	few	TRBJ2-3	TGTGCCAGCAGCTCGCGGGGGGGCTACACAGATACGCAGTATTTT	CASSSRGGYTDTQYF
14	TRBV11-3	.	few	TRBJ1-4	TGTGCCAGCAGCGCCGCGGGGACTAATGAAAAACTGTTTTTT	CASSAAGTNEKLFF
16	TRBV20-1	TRBD2	.	TRBJ2-1	TGCAGTGCTAGGCAGGGTAGCGGGAGCTCCTACAATGAGCAGTTCTTC	CSARQGSGSSYNEQFF
21	TRBV3-1	TRBD2	.	TRBJ2-2	TGTGCCAGCAGCCAACTCAGACCCGGACTAGCGGGGGGACGGAACACCGGGGAGCTGTTTTTT	CASSQLRPGLAGGRNTGELFF
13	TRBV29-1	TRBD1	few	TRBJ2-5	TGCAGCGTGACGCCAGGGGGCGGGGAGACCCAGTACTTC	CSVTPGGGETQYF
14	TRBV11-3	TRBD2	.	TRBJ2-3	TGTGCCACCCCCCGAGCGGGAGTTCCAGATACGCAGTATTTT	CATPRAGVPDTQYF
13	TRBV7-8	.	many	TRBJ1-1	TGTGCCAGCAGCTTTTATAAAGGGACTGAAGCTTTCTTT	CASSFYKGTEAFF
15	TRBV7-9	.	.	TRBJ2-7	TGTGCCAGCAGCTTAGTCAGGGGATTCGTCGACGAGCAGTACTTC	CASSLVRGFVDEQYF
14	TRBV29-1	.	many	TRBJ2-7	TGCAGCGTTCAACAGGGCTTAAGCTCCTACGAGCAGTACTTC	CSVQQGLSSYEQYF
18	TRBV5-1	TRBD2	.	TRBJ2-1	TGCGCCAGCAGCTTGGTTCCTTCGGGACTAGCGGGGTACAATGAGCAGTTCTTC	CASSLVPSGLAGYNEQFF
15	TRBV20-1	.	few	TRBJ1-1	TGCAGTGCTAGAGCCTGGGGCCAGGGGAGCACTGAAGCTTTCTTT	CSARAWGQGSTEAFF
14	TRBV11-1	TRBD1	.	TRBJ2-7	TGTGCCAGCAGCCCCCGGGACAGGGCCCACGAGCAGTACTTC	CASSPRDRAHEQYF
14	TRBV14	TRBD2	.	TRBJ2-1	TGTGCCAGCAGCCCCTTGGGGGGAGGGAATGAGCAGTTCTTC	CASSPLGGGNEQFF
13	TRBV11-2	.	.	TRBJ1-1	TGTGCCAGCAGCTTAGGGGCAGCCTCGGGAGCTTTCTTT	CASSLGAASGAFF
12	TRBV29-1	.	once	TRBJ2-2	TGCAGCGCCCCCATCGGGGCCGGGGAGCTGTTTTTT	CSAPIGAGELFF
15	TRBV6-1	.	few	TRBJ1-2	TGTGCCAGCACCAAAAGGTTCTCAGAGGTATCGGGCTACACCTTC	CASTKRFSEVSGYTF
14	TRBV6-2/TRBV6-3	.	few	TRBJ1-5	TGTGCCAGCAAGACAGGCTATAGCAATCAGCCCCAGCATTTT	CASKTGYSNQPQHF
13	TRBV29-1	.	many	TRBJ1-1	TGCAGCGCGGTGGCCAAGAGGGGCACTGAAGCTTTCTTT	CSAVAKRGTEAFF
16	TRBV7-2	.	.	TRBJ1-3	TGTGCCAGCAGCCCCCCGGGGCACCTCTCTGGAAACACCATATATTTT	CASSPPGHLSGNTIYF
16	TRBV24-1	TRBD1	.	TRBJ2-3	TGTGCCACCAGTGACCGCGGACAGGGTGGGACAGATACGCAGTATTTT	CATSDRGQGGTDTQYF
13	TRBV20-1	.	once	TRBJ1-2	TGCAGTGCGGCGGGACGCGGGAACTATGGCTACACCTTC	CSAAGRGNYGYTF
13	TRBV10-3	.	many	TRBJ1-1	TGTGCCATCAGTGAGTCCACCGGGCTTGAAGCTTTCTTT	CAISESTGLEAFF
14	TRBV29-1	TRBD1	many	TRBJ2-1	TGCAGCGACCTGGGACAGGGGGCTTACAATGAGCAGTTCTTC	CSDLGQGAYNEQFF
15	TRBV18	.	few	TRBJ1-1	TGTGCCAGCTCACCCGCCGGGCAAACGAACACTGAAGCTTTCTTT	CASSPAGQTNTEAFF
15	TRBV7-2	.	few	TRBJ1-5	.	CASSLVGDGNQPQLF
22	TRBV11-1	TRBD1	many	TRBJ1-4	TGTGCCAGCAGCTATTCTGCAGGGGGCGGCGCCCCAAAGACTGCAACTAATGAAAAACTGTTTTTT	CASSYSAGGGAPKTATNEKLFF
15	TRBV12-3/TRBV12-4	.	few	TRBJ2-5	TGTGCCAGCAGTCGCAGACGCCAGAGAAGCGAGACCCAGTACTTC	CASSRRRQRSETQYF
16	TRBV27	.	many	TRBJ2-1	TGTGCCAGCAGTTTATCGTGGGCTAGCGCGCTCAATGAGCAGTTCTTC	CASSLSWASALNEQFF
13	TRBV27	.	few	TRBJ1-1	TGTGCCAGCACCGTTCGGCCGAACACTGAAGCTTTCTTT	CASTVRPNTEAFF
14	TRBV6-2/TRBV6-3	.	few	TRBJ1-5	TGTGCCAGCACCGACGCAGGGCTCGGTCAGCCCCAGCATTTT	CASTDAGLGQPQHF
14	TRBV7-9	.	.	TRBJ1-1	TGTGCCAGCAGCTTAGCTCTGGTGACAGGCGAAGCTTTCTTT	CASSLALVTGEAFF
15	TRBV7-2	.	.	TRBJ2-1	TGTGCCAGCAGCTTAGCGGTTCGCTCCTACAATGAGCAGTTCTTC	CASSLAVRSYNEQFF
15	TRBV2	TRBD1	.	TRBJ1-5	TGTGCCAGCAGGGGACAGAGGTTGAGCAATCAGCCCCAGCATTTT	CASRGQRLSNQPQHF
15	TRBV9	.	.	TRBJ1-2	TGTGCCAGCAGCGTAGAGGCGGCAGCTAACTATGGCTACACCTTC	CASSVEAAANYGYTF
16	TRBV5-6	TRBD2	many	TRBJ2-7	TGTGCCAGCAGCTCTTGGGGACTAGCGGGAGTCTACGAGCAGTACTTC	CASSSWGLAGVYEQYF
13	TRBV7-2	.	many	TRBJ2-7	TGTGCCAGCAGCTCCCGGGACCGCAACGAGCAGTACTTC	CASSSRDRNEQYF